These T cell receptor beta chains were read from a single sample in a study of T cell clones after liver transplantation. The data were produced by immunoSEQ multiplex PCR, yet TCRdb's version contains in-frame clones alone and is incomplete. Found here are just under 60,000 clones, approximately 70% of them singletons; the top ten hold 2.8%. Sequenced material: CD4+ T cells from blood, taken at the roughly 16-month timepoint. These receptors all come from a human patient who received a liver transplant. Some of these T cells may belong to the graft donor. CDR3s include the opening cysteine and the closing phenylalanine or tryptophan. Each record gives: V gene, J gene, D gene, clone size, CDR3 DNA, CDR3 protein. D genes are given only for firm matches. The size field is filled for only some rows; it gives once, few, many or a size class.

V gene: TRBV15; J gene: TRBJ2-1; D gene: TRBD2; clone size: NA; CDR3 DNA: TGTGCCACCAGAAAGCGCGGGAGGGATGAGCAGTTCTTC; CDR3 protein: CATRKRGRDEQFF
V gene: TRBV7-8; J gene: TRBJ1-2; D gene: NA; clone size: NA; CDR3 DNA: TGTGCCAGCAGCTTTTCGGGCGACTATGGCTACACCTTC; CDR3 protein: CASSFSGDYGYTF
V gene: TRBV7-6; J gene: TRBJ2-2; D gene: NA; clone size: NA; CDR3 DNA: TGTGCCAGCAGCTCATACGGGGGGGAGCTGTTTTTT; CDR3 protein: CASSSYGGELFF
V gene: TRBV9; J gene: TRBJ2-5; D gene: TRBD2; clone size: NA; CDR3 DNA: TGTGCCAGCAGCGTTACTAGCGGGATGAATGAAGAGACCCAGTACTTC; CDR3 protein: CASSVTSGMNEETQYF
V gene: TRBV5-1; J gene: TRBJ2-5; D gene: TRBD2; clone size: NA; CDR3 DNA: TGCGCCAGCAGCTTGGTAGCGGGGGGAATAGAGACCCAGTACTTC; CDR3 protein: CASSLVAGGIETQYF
V gene: TRBV7-6; J gene: TRBJ2-3; D gene: TRBD2; clone size: NA; CDR3 DNA: TGTGCCAGCAGCCTCCGGACTAGCGGGAGGGCCTCAGATACGCAGTATTTT; CDR3 protein: CASSLRTSGRASDTQYF
V gene: TRBV30; J gene: TRBJ2-3; D gene: NA; clone size: NA; CDR3 DNA: TGTGCCTGGAGTGCCCCAAATACAGATACGCAGTATTTT; CDR3 protein: CAWSAPNTDTQYF
V gene: TRBV5-4; J gene: TRBJ2-5; D gene: TRBD1; clone size: NA; CDR3 DNA: TGTGCCAGCAGCCCCGGACAGGGAGGTCTAGGGACCCAGTACTTC; CDR3 protein: CASSPGQGGLGTQYF
V gene: TRBV4-2; J gene: TRBJ2-1; D gene: NA; clone size: NA; CDR3 DNA: TGTGCCAGCAGCCAAGACACTCGCGGAAATGAGCAGTTCTTC; CDR3 protein: CASSQDTRGNEQFF
V gene: TRBV2; J gene: TRBJ1-5; D gene: NA; clone size: NA; CDR3 DNA: TGTGCCAGCAGTCAACAGGGTTTGGGTAACAATCAGCCCCAGCATTTT; CDR3 protein: CASSQQGLGNNQPQHF
V gene: TRBV5-1; J gene: TRBJ1-1; D gene: NA; clone size: medium-sized; CDR3 DNA: TGCGCCAGCAGCTTGGGGGCGACTATGAACACTGAAGCTTTCTTT; CDR3 protein: CASSLGATMNTEAFF
V gene: TRBV10-3; J gene: TRBJ2-7; D gene: TRBD1; clone size: NA; CDR3 DNA: TGTGCCATCAGTGCGGTTGGGGGACAGGGGTCCAACGAGCAGTACTTC; CDR3 protein: CAISAVGGQGSNEQYF
V gene: TRBV12-5; J gene: TRBJ2-2; D gene: TRBD2; clone size: NA; CDR3 DNA: TGTGCTAGTGGTCTATCATTAGGACTAGGGAACACCGGGGAGCTGTTTTTT; CDR3 protein: CASGLSLGLGNTGELFF
V gene: TRBV6-1; J gene: TRBJ1-6; D gene: TRBD1; clone size: NA; CDR3 DNA: TGTGCCAGCAGTGAAGGGACAGGGTCGTATAATTCACCCCTCCACTTT; CDR3 protein: CASSEGTGSYNSPLHF
V gene: TRBV2; J gene: TRBJ1-5; D gene: NA; clone size: NA; CDR3 DNA: TGTGCCAGCAGTATGGACAGAGGCAATCAGCCCCAGCATTTT; CDR3 protein: CASSMDRGNQPQHF
V gene: TRBV7-8; J gene: TRBJ1-1; D gene: NA; clone size: NA; CDR3 DNA: TGTGCCAGCCAGCCAGGGACGAACACTGAAGCTTTCTTT; CDR3 protein: CASQPGTNTEAFF
V gene: TRBV6-5; J gene: TRBJ2-1; D gene: NA; clone size: NA; CDR3 DNA: TGTGCCAGCAGTTACGGTAGTGAGCAGTTCTTC; CDR3 protein: CASSYGSEQFF
V gene: TRBV5-4; J gene: TRBJ2-3; D gene: NA; clone size: NA; CDR3 DNA: TGTGCCAGCAGCGAGGGTACAGATACGCAGTATTTT; CDR3 protein: CASSEGTDTQYF
V gene: TRBV20-1; J gene: TRBJ2-5; D gene: NA; clone size: NA; CDR3 DNA: TGCAGTGCAGGAGGGTCAGAGACCCAGTACTTC; CDR3 protein: CSAGGSETQYF
V gene: TRBV6-5; J gene: TRBJ1-1; D gene: NA; clone size: once; CDR3 DNA: TGTGCCAGCAGTTCTCTAATGAACACTGAAGCTTTCTTT; CDR3 protein: CASSSLMNTEAFF
V gene: TRBV7-9; J gene: TRBJ1-2; D gene: NA; clone size: NA; CDR3 DNA: TGTGCCAGCAGCTTAAACGGTCAGGCTGGGGGCTACACCTTC; CDR3 protein: CASSLNGQAGGYTF
V gene: TRBV5-1; J gene: TRBJ1-5; D gene: NA; clone size: few; CDR3 DNA: TGCGCCAGCAGTGAGGGACCGGATCAGCCCCAGCATTTT; CDR3 protein: CASSEGPDQPQHF
V gene: TRBV5-8; J gene: TRBJ2-7; D gene: TRBD1; clone size: NA; CDR3 DNA: TGTGCCAGCAGCTTGGATATAGGGACAGGGGGCTCCTACGAGCAGTACTTC; CDR3 protein: CASSLDIGTGGSYEQYF
V gene: TRBV19; J gene: TRBJ1-6; D gene: NA; clone size: NA; CDR3 DNA: TGTGCCAGTAGTGGCCTAACCGAGAGTTCACCCCTCCACTTT; CDR3 protein: CASSGLTESSPLHF
V gene: TRBV7-2; J gene: TRBJ2-4; D gene: TRBD2; clone size: NA; CDR3 DNA: TGTGCCAGCAGCCTGACTAGCGGGGGGCTCGAGGGAAACATTCAGTACTTC; CDR3 protein: CASSLTSGGLEGNIQYF
V gene: TRBV25-1; J gene: TRBJ2-3; D gene: NA; clone size: few; CDR3 DNA: TGTGCCAGCAGTCAGACTACAGATACGCAGTATTTT; CDR3 protein: CASSQTTDTQYF
V gene: TRBV6-1; J gene: TRBJ2-1; D gene: NA; clone size: NA; CDR3 DNA: TGTGCCAGCAGGGTTCAGGGGCCGGATGAGCAGTTCTTC; CDR3 protein: CASRVQGPDEQFF
V gene: TRBV5-1; J gene: TRBJ2-3; D gene: TRBD2; clone size: NA; CDR3 DNA: TGCGCCAGCAGCCCGGACCAGGGACTAGCGGCTGACTCGCAGTATTTT; CDR3 protein: CASSPDQGLAADSQYF
V gene: TRBV7-8; J gene: TRBJ2-1; D gene: NA; clone size: once; CDR3 DNA: TGTGCCAGCAGCTTAGATTCCCTTGAGCAGTTCTTC; CDR3 protein: CASSLDSLEQFF
V gene: TRBV5-1; J gene: TRBJ1-2; D gene: NA; clone size: many; CDR3 DNA: TGCGCCAGCAGCTTGGACAGGGCCCTCTATGGCTACACCTTC; CDR3 protein: CASSLDRALYGYTF
V gene: TRBV5-1; J gene: TRBJ2-2; D gene: TRBD1; clone size: NA; CDR3 DNA: TGCGCCAGCAGGGTTAGGACAGGCTCTAACACCGGGGAGCTGTTTTTT; CDR3 protein: CASRVRTGSNTGELFF
V gene: TRBV30; J gene: TRBJ2-7; D gene: NA; clone size: NA; CDR3 DNA: TGTGCCTGGAGTGGGGCGGGGTACGAGCAGTACTTC; CDR3 protein: CAWSGAGYEQYF
V gene: TRBV5-6; J gene: TRBJ2-2; D gene: TRBD2; clone size: NA; CDR3 DNA: TGTGCCAGCAGCTTGACTAGCGGGAACACCGGGGAGCTGTTTTTT; CDR3 protein: CASSLTSGNTGELFF
V gene: TRBV30; J gene: TRBJ2-1; D gene: NA; clone size: NA; CDR3 DNA: TGTGCCTGGGTTAACGGGGTTAGCAATGAGCAGTTCTTC; CDR3 protein: CAWVNGVSNEQFF
V gene: TRBV5-6; J gene: TRBJ1-3; D gene: NA; clone size: NA; CDR3 DNA: TGTGCCAGCAGCTTGATCGGGCAGCCTGGGACTGGAAACACCATATATTTT; CDR3 protein: CASSLIGQPGTGNTIYF
V gene: TRBV5-6; J gene: TRBJ1-2; D gene: TRBD1; clone size: NA; CDR3 DNA: TGTGCCAGCAGCAAGAAGGACAGGGGGGGCTATGGCTACACCTTC; CDR3 protein: CASSKKDRGGYGYTF
V gene: TRBV12-2; J gene: TRBJ2-3; D gene: NA; clone size: few; CDR3 DNA: TGTGCAAGTCGCTTCCCCCTTCGCGGACTTACGACGCAGTATTTT; CDR3 protein: CASRFPLRGLTTQYF
V gene: TRBV2; J gene: TRBJ2-1; D gene: TRBD2; clone size: NA; CDR3 DNA: TGTGCCAGCAGTTACACTAGCGGGGGGGCCGATGAGCAGTTCTTC; CDR3 protein: CASSYTSGGADEQFF
V gene: TRBV15; J gene: TRBJ1-1; D gene: NA; clone size: NA; CDR3 DNA: TGTGCCACCAGCAGAGATTTGGCGGGGAACACTGAAGCTTTCTTT; CDR3 protein: CATSRDLAGNTEAFF
V gene: TRBV13; J gene: TRBJ2-3; D gene: NA; clone size: NA; CDR3 DNA: TGTGCCAGCAGAGGCCGCACAGATACGCAGTATTTT; CDR3 protein: CASRGRTDTQYF
V gene: TRBV14; J gene: TRBJ2-1; D gene: NA; clone size: NA; CDR3 DNA: TGTGCCAGCAGCCAAAATGTTGATGAGCAGTTCTTC; CDR3 protein: CASSQNVDEQFF